The sequence of this TCR beta chain was determined in a study of blood T cell repertoires in COVID-19. Study information: The United States, Italy and Spain provided the acute and convalescent COVID-19 samples. Nucleic acid was either cDNA or gDNA, and it came from T cells, B-cell-depleted T cells, or PBMCs.

Per the authors' pipeline: Amplification of reference gene primers provided the estimated nucleated cell counts. TCRdb's copy holds only in-frame clones and misses some; the assay was immunoSEQ multiplex PCR. V, J and clone size reflect that table, while D and trimming were determined from the DNA. The sample has 200,000 to 300,000 clones; 70% to 90% are singletons. Unmatched junction bases numbered 5, after V lost 8 bases and J lost 4 bases. There are 13 residues in the CDR3. The germline V gene has CDR1 SGHTA and CDR2 FQGNSA. The chain uses TRBV7-2 and TRBJ2-3; 8 bases map to TRBD2. The sample consisted of peripheral blood. The clonotype was recovered from a woman in her forties or fifties with acute or convalescent COVID-19. The CDR3 DNA is TGTGCCAGCTGGCGGGGGGCCGCAGATACGCAGTATTTT. The encoded protein is CASWRGAADTQYF.